The clone carrying this T cell receptor (beta chain) was seen a few times. Antigen unknown. CDR3 regions were amplified by Arm-PCR using iRepertoire HTBI primers to build TCR beta libraries. A single record per CDR3 protein comes from TCRdb applying MiXCR to the multiplex PCR reads. Here the sample spans about 470,000 distinct CDR3 sequences, around 20% being singletons. Trimming stripped 11 bases from V and 2 bases from J, with 10 bases between. The length of the CDR3 is 11 residues. The germline CDR1 and CDR2 sequences are LGHNT and FRNRAP. These data are taken from a study of regulatory T cells in long-lasting Graves disease. About the research overall: Over-5-year antithyroid drug use with positive TSH receptor antibodies defined persistent Graves' disease in the study.

Broader study findings: TRBV28 was favored in persistent disease, as were TRBJ1-2 and TRBJ2-5. Persistent Graves' patients showed less TCR diversity than newly diagnosed patients showed.

Time point meaning: persistent/refractory GD, antithyroid drugs over 5 years with positive TRAb. From PBMCs, RNA was extracted and then used to make the TCR library. Xi'an, China, was home to the endocrinology department that provided patients. This sequence joins TRBV12-5 and TRBJ2-7; D possibly corresponds to TRBD2 (5 bases). The receptor's source is a female donor with Graves disease. This material consisted of peripheral blood mononuclear cells (PBMCs), taken when the disease was refractory, from a patient treated with antithyroid drugs. The CDR3 loop reads CAYSGPYEQYF. The DNA of the CDR3 is TGTGCTTACAGCGGACCCTACGAGCAGTACTTC.